This T cell receptor (beta chain) stems from a study of CD8+CD57+ T cells in acquired aplastic anemia. Study-wide context: On average, sorted CD4+ and CD8+ cells gave around 3.3 ug of DNA.

Genomic DNA templated the TCR beta VDJ and CDR3 profiling. TCRdb passed the reads through MiXCR, listing each CDR3 protein once. The profile shows under 200,000 distinct CDR3 sequences, more than 45% of them singletons. Comment on this clonotype: A read error may explain this, as a much larger clone is one base away.

Patients picked for sequencing had shown CD8+CD57+ cell expansion detected by flow cytometry. Blood sampling was performed on the patients, and none of them had received therapy by then. The CDR3 length is 15 residues. CDR1 SGHRS and CDR2 YFSETQ come from the germline V gene. J lost 2 bases, V lost 4 bases, and 9 bases had no gene match. This TCR came from a human donor with aplastic anemia. This rearrangement joins TRBV5-1 to TRBJ2-7; 7 bases align to TRBD1. The material sequenced was sorted CD4+, CD8+, or CD8+CD57+ T cells (not recorded which) from PBMCs. CDR3 sequence (DNA): TGCGCCAGCAGCGATCCAGGGGGTTCGGCCTACGAGCAGTACTTC. It encodes CASSDPGGSAYEQYF.